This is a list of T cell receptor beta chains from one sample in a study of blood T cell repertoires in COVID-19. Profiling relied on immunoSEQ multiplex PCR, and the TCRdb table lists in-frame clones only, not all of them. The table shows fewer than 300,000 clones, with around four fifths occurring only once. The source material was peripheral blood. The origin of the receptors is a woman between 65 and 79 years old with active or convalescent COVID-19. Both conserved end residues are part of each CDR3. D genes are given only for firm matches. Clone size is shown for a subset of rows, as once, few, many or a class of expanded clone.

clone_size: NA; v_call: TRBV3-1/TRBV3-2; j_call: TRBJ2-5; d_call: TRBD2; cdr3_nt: TGTGCCAGCAGCCAACTAGCGGGAGAGGGGGAGACCCAGTACTTC; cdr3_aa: CASSQLAGEGETQYF
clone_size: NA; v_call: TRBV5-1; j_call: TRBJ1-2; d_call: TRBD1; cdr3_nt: TGCGCCAGCAGCTTGGCGTCGTTGAGGCAGGGGGCGGAAGGCTACACCTTC; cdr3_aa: CASSLASLRQGAEGYTF
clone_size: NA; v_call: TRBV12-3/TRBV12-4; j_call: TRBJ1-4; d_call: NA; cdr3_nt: TGTGCCAGCTCAGCTGAGGCCGTCGAAAAACTGTTTTTT; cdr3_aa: CASSAEAVEKLFF
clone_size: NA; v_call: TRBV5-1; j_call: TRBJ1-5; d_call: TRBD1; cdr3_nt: TGCGCCAGCAGCTTCTGGACAGGATATCAGCCCCAGCATTTT; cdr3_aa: CASSFWTGYQPQHF
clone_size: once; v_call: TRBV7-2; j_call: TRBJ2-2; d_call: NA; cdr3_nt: TGTGCCAGCAAGGGGGGGTCGGGCACCGGGGAGCTGTTTTTT; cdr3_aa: CASKGGSGTGELFF
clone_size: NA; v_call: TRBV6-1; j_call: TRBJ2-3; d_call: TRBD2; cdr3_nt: TGTGCCAGCAGTGAAGTTCTAGCGGGACCAGATACGCAGTATTTT; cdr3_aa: CASSEVLAGPDTQYF
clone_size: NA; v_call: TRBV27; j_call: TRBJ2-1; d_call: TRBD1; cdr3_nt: TGTGCCAGCAGTTTATCGTCAGGGGGCTACAATGAGCAGTTCTTC; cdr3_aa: CASSLSSGGYNEQFF
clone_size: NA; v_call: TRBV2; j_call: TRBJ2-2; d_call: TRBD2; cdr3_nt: TGTGCCAGCCTGGGACTAGCGGACACCGGGGAGCTGTTTTTT; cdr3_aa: CASLGLADTGELFF
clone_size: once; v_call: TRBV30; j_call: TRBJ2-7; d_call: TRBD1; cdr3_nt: TGTGCCTTGGGACAGACATACGAGCAGTACTTC; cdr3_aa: CALGQTYEQYF
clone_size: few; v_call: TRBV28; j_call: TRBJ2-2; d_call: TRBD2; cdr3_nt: TGTGCCAGCAGTCCCCTAGCGGGAGGGCTCAACACCGGGGAGCTGTTTTTT; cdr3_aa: CASSPLAGGLNTGELFF
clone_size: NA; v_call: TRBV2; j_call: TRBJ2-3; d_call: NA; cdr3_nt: TGTGCCAGCAGTGAAACTACAGATACGCAGTATTTT; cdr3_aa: CASSETTDTQYF
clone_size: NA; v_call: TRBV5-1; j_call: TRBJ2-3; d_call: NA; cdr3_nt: TGCGCCAGCAGCTTGGCCGTACAGGGAGGCACAGATACGCAGTATTTT; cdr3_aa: CASSLAVQGGTDTQYF
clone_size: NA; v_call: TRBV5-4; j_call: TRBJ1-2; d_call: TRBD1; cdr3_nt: TGTGCCAGCAGCGCCGGGACAGGGGGCTATGGCTACACCTTC; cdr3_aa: CASSAGTGGYGYTF
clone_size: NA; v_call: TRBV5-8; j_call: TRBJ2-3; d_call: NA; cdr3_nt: TGTGCCACCCCGAGGGGGGGGCTTCCTAGCACAGATACGCAGTATTTT; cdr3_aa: CATPRGGLPSTDTQYF
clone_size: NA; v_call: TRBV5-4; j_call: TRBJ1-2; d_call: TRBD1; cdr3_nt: TGTGCCAGCAGCTTCCCCGGGACAGGCTATGGCTACACCTTC; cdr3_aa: CASSFPGTGYGYTF
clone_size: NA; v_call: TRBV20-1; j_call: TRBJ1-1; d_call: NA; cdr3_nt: TGCAGTGCTAGCCGGAACACTGAAGCTTTCTTT; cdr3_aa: CSASRNTEAFF
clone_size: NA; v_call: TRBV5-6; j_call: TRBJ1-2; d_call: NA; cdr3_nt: TGTGCCAGCAGCTTGGGCGAGGTTACTAACTATGGCTACACCTTC; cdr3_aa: CASSLGEVTNYGYTF
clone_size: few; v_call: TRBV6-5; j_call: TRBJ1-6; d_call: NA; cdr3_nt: TGTGCCAGCAGTCGGACATCCCATAATTCACCCCTCCACTTT; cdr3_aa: CASSRTSHNSPLHF
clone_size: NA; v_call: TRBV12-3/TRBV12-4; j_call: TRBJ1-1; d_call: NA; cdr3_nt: TGTGCCAGCAGTTTTCGGGGGGTTGAAGCTTTCTTT; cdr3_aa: CASSFRGVEAFF
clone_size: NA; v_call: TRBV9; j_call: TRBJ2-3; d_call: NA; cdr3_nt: TGTGCCAGCAGCCCCCTTGGGCTCCAGACGCAGTATTTT; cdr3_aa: CASSPLGLQTQYF
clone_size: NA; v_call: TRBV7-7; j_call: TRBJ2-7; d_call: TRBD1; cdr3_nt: TGTGCTAGCAGCCTTGGGACAGGGGGCTCCTACGAGCAGTACTTC; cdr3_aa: CASSLGTGGSYEQYF
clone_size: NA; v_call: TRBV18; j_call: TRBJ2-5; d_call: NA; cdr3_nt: TGTGCCAGCTCACCCCAAGCCCAAGAGACCCAGTACTTC; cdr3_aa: CASSPQAQETQYF
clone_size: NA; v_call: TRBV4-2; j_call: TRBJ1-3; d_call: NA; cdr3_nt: TGTGCCAGCAGCCAAGAGAACGGTTCTGGAAACACCATATATTTT; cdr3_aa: CASSQENGSGNTIYF
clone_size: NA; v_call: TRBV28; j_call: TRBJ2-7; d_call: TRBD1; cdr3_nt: TGTGCCAGCAGTCCGCCCGGGACAGGGATTTACGAGCAGTACTTC; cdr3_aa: CASSPPGTGIYEQYF
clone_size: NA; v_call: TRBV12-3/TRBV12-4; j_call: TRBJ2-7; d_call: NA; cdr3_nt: TGTGCCAGCAGTTATGCGTACGAGCAGTACTTC; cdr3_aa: CASSYAYEQYF
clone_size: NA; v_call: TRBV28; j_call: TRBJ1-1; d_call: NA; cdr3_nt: TGTGCCAGCAGTTTAGGACAAAACACTGAAGCTTTCTTT; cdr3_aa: CASSLGQNTEAFF
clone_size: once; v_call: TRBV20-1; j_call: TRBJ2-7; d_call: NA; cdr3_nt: TGCAGTGCTAAGGGGGACGAGCAGTACTTC; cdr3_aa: CSAKGDEQYF
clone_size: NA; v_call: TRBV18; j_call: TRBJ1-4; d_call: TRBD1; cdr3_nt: TGTGCCAGCTCACCTAGGGACAGGGGAAAACTGTTTTTT; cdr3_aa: CASSPRDRGKLFF
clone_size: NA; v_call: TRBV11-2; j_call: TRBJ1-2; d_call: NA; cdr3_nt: TGTGCCAGCAGCTTAGACAGGGGCTATGGCTACACCTTC; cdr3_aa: CASSLDRGYGYTF
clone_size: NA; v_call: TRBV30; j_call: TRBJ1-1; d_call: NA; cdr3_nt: TGTGCCTGGAGTGAACACATTGAAGCTTTCTTT; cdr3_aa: CAWSEHIEAFF
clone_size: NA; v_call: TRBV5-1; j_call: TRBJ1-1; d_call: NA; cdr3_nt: TGCGCCAGCAGCAAAAATCCGCCAGGGCAGGCAGGCCCTTTGAACACTGAAGCTTTCTTT; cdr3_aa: CASSKNPPGQAGPLNTEAFF
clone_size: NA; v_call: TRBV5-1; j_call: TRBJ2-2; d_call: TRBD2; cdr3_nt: TGCGCCAGCAGCTACGGGACTAGCGGGGTAACCGGGGAGCTGTTTTTT; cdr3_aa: CASSYGTSGVTGELFF
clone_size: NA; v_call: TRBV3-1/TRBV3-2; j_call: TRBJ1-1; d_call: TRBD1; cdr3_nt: TGTGCCAGCAGCCAAGGGTCAGGGGGCCACACTGAAGCTTTCTTT; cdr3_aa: CASSQGSGGHTEAFF
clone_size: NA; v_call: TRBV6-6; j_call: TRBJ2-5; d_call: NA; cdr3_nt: TGTGCCAGCATGGCGGGAGAGACCCAGTACTTC; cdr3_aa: CASMAGETQYF
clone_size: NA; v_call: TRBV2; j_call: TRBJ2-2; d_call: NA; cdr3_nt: TGTGCCAGCAGCCGGGAGTATGGCACCGGGGAGCTGTTTTTT; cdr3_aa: CASSREYGTGELFF
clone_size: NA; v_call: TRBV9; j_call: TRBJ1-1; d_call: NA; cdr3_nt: TGTGCCAGCAGCAAAGCCGGGACACTGAACACTGAAGCTTTCTTT; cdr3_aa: CASSKAGTLNTEAFF
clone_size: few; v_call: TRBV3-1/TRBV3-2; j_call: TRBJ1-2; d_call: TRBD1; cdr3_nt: TGTGCCAGCAGCCAAGCCTGGGACAGGGTGGGGGATGGCTACACCTTC; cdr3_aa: CASSQAWDRVGDGYTF
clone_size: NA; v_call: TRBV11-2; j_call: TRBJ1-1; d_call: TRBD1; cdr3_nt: TGTGCCAGCAGCTTGGACAGGGGGCCTAACACTGAAGCTTTCTTT; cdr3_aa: CASSLDRGPNTEAFF
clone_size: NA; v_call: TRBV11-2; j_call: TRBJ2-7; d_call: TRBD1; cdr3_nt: TGTGCCAGCAGCTTCCCGGACAGGGCCGAGCAGTACTTC; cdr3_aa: CASSFPDRAEQYF
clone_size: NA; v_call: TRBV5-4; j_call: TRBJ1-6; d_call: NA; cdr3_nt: TGTGCCAGCAGCTTGGAACAGGGTAATTCACCCCTCCACTTT; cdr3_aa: CASSLEQGNSPLHF